This TCR beta chain emerged from a study of blood T cell repertoires in COVID-19. Across the study: Acute-phase and convalescent COVID-19 samples originated in the United States, Italy and Spain. Nucleic acid was either cDNA or gDNA, and it came from T cells, B-cell-depleted T cells, or PBMCs.

Authors' methods: Reference gene primers were amplified, and this amplification served to estimate nucleated cell counts. Some clones are missing from TCRdb's copy, which holds only in-frame ones; the method was immunoSEQ multiplex PCR. V, J and clone size were drawn from that table, and D and trimming were deduced from the DNA. The sample holds about 140,000 clones, more than 70% seen once. Between the trimmed V and J ends, which lost 5 bases and 6 bases, there was a span of 9 bases. Germline V gene lookup returns CDR1 GTSNPN and CDR2 SVGIG (reference sequence). The CDR3 sequence is 11 residues long.

The specimen sequenced was peripheral blood. The chain carries TRBV30 and TRBJ2-3; TRBD1 might be the D (6 bases). The source of this sequence is a man aged 45-65 years with active or convalescent COVID-19. CDR3 amino acids: CAWGQGDTQYF. CDR3 in DNA: TGTGCCTGGGGGCAGGGGGATACGCAGTATTTT.